The 15 T cell receptor beta chains below all came from one sample that was sequenced in a study of blood T cell repertoires in COVID-19. Produced via immunoSEQ multiplex PCR; TCRdb's table is partial and in-frame only. The data hold roughly 49,000 clones, with about 71% observed a single time. The sample taken for sequencing was peripheral blood. The receptors were sampled from a woman between 70 and 85 years old with acute or convalescent COVID-19.

The chain joins TRBV27 to TRBJ2-1, with D maybe TRBD2 (5 bases). Trimming stripped 5 bases from V and 6 bases from J, with 11 bases between. CDR3 length: 13 residues. Germline values: CDR1 MNHEY, CDR2 SMNVEV (reference sequence). The CDR3 is CASSPSEGNEQFF. The CDR3 nucleotides are TGTGCCAGCAGTCCATCTGAGGGCAATGAGCAGTTCTTC.

The rearrangement links TRBV15 to TRBJ2-3; the D gene is possibly TRBD2 (5 bases). The V and J ends lost 5 bases and 6 bases respectively, with 18 bases between them. CDR3 size: 15 residues. Germline V gene data show CDR1 as LNHNV and CDR2 as YYDKDF (reference sequence). The CDR3 protein is CATSASGRIGDTQYF. CDR3 coding DNA: TGTGCCACCAGCGCCTCTGGGAGAATCGGCGATACGCAGTATTTT.

The gene calls are TRBV7-8 and TRBJ1-2; 9 positions match TRBD1. The V and J ends lost 7 bases and 8 bases, in that order; junction bases with no gene match: 11. The CDR3 sequence is 14 residues long. CDR1 is SGHVS, CDR2 FQNEAQ, per germline. CDR3 amino acids: CASKKAGTGFGYTF. CDR3 DNA: TGTGCCAGCAAAAAAGCGGGGACAGGGTTCGGCTACACCTTC.

This rearrangement joins TRBV7-6 to TRBJ2-5, with TRBD2 matching 8 bases. The CDR3 covers 15 residues. The germline gives CDR1 SGHVS, CDR2 FNYEAQ. J was trimmed by 5 bases and V by 5 bases; bases with no gene match: 10. The CDR3 nucleotides read TGTGCCAGCAGCCCCGGCAGCGGGAGCGGGGAGACCCAGTACTTC. It specifies CASSPGSGSGETQYF. The complete variable domain, with remaining parts taken from reference TRBV7-6 and TRBJ2-5, reads GAGVSQSPRYKVTKRGQDVALRCDPISGHVSLYWYRQALGQGPEFLTYFNYEAQQDKSGLPNDRFSAERPEGSISTLTIQRTEQRDSAMYRCASSPGSGSGETQYFGPGTRLLVL.

This chain links TRBV30 with TRBJ1-1, with no clear D. CDR3 size: 13 residues. Per germline, CDR1 GTSNPN and CDR2 SVGIG (reference sequence). V shed 3 bases and J shed 2 bases, with 10 bases lying between them. The CDR3 here is CAWSKHFNTEAFF. Written as DNA, the CDR3 is TGTGCCTGGAGCAAACATTTTAACACTGAAGCTTTCTTT.

The genes are TRBV2 and TRBJ1-2, with 11 bases lining up with TRBD1. Unmatched junction bases numbered 7, after V lost 6 bases and J lost 4 bases. Germline V gene data show CDR1 as SNHLY and CDR2 as FYNNEI. This CDR3 has 15 residues. For the CDR3, the DNA is TGTGCCAGCAGGGCCACCGGGACAGGGGGCTATGGCTACACCTTC. It yields the protein CASRATGTGGYGYTF. Together with reference TRBV2 and TRBJ1-2, the CDR3 gives the full variable domain: EPEVTQTPSHQVTQMGQEVILRCVPISNHLYFYWYRQILGQKVEFLVSFYNNEISEKSEIFDDQFSVERPDGSNFTLKIRSTKLEDSAMYFCASRATGTGGYGYTFGSGTRLTVV.

The genes are TRBV7-2 and TRBJ1-6, with a weak D call TRBD1 (5 bases). Between the trimmed V and J ends, which lost 5 bases and 13 bases, there was a span of 15 bases. The CDR3 totals 13 residues. Germline loops: CDR1 SGHTA, CDR2 FQGNSA. The CDR3 DNA reads TGTGCCAGCAGCCCCCGGGGGGAGTTTCCCCTCCACTTT. Protein: CASSPRGEFPLHF.

The J gene is TRBJ2-3, the V gene TRBV12-3 or TRBV12-4; D is undetermined. V dropped 2 bases and J dropped 4 bases, with 7 bases sitting between them. The length of the CDR3 is 13 residues. DNA for the CDR3: TGTGCCAGCAGTTTAAGCCTTTCAGATACGCAGTATTTT. Encoded protein: CASSLSLSDTQYF.

The V gene is TRBV15, the J gene TRBJ2-7, with a possible D match to TRBD2 (6 bases). The CDR3 is 17 amino acids. Trimming removed 3 bases from V and 0 bases from J, with 18 bases in between. Germline CDR1 LNHNV, CDR2 YYDKDF (reference sequence). The CDR3 here is CATSRGLAFGSSYEQYF. DNA of the CDR3: TGTGCCACCAGCAGGGGACTGGCTTTCGGAAGCTCCTACGAGCAGTACTTC.

This sequence joins TRBV6-2 or TRBV6-3 and TRBJ1-1, with TRBD1 as a possible D gene (5 bases). Germline CDR1 and CDR2: MNHEY and SVGEGT. V was trimmed by 2 bases and J by 1 base, leaving 17 bases between them. This CDR3 spans 17 amino acids. CDR3 amino acids: CASSYDETDNSNTEAFF. The CDR3 DNA reads TGTGCCAGCAGTTACGACGAGACAGATAACTCGAACACTGAAGCTTTCTTT.

The chain couples TRBV12-3 or TRBV12-4 to TRBJ2-7; D is possibly TRBD2 (6 bases). The CDR3 has 12 amino acids. With 6 bases removed from V and 4 bases from J, the gap between germline ends came to 10 bases. The CDR3 region has the DNA TGTGCCAGCAGCCGAGGGACTTACGAGCAGTACTTC. This translates into CASSRGTYEQYF.

This chain connects TRBV27 to TRBJ2-1; 7 bases match TRBD2. Germline V gene data show CDR1 as MNHEY and CDR2 as SMNVEV (reference sequence). The ends lost 5 bases at V and 1 base at J; junction bases unmatched: 8. This CDR3 comprises 16 residues. The CDR3 region has the DNA TGTGCCAGCAGTACTTGGGACTACCTATCCTACAATGAGCAGTTCTTC. Translated: CASSTWDYLSYNEQFF.

This clone showed up just a few times. The rearrangement joins TRBV28 to TRBJ1-5, with 8 nucleotides matching TRBD1. Unmatched junction bases numbered 2, after V lost 3 bases and J lost 4 bases. This CDR3 region has 14 residues. Germline-derived CDR1 and CDR2 are MDHEN and SYDVKM. The DNA for the CDR3 is TGTGCCAGCAGTTTGACAGGGGCGAATCAGCCCCAGCATTTT. It codes for CASSLTGANQPQHF.

The chain couples TRBV19 to TRBJ2-2, with D perhaps matching TRBD2 (7 bases). CDR3 size: 15 residues. The germline V and J ends were trimmed by 5 bases and 4 bases, with 14 bases remaining between them. Germline loops: CDR1 LNHDA, CDR2 SQIVND (reference sequence). The CDR3, as DNA: TGTGCCAGTAGTCTGGGGGGCGGGGGCACCGGGGAGCTGTTTTTT. Translating it yields CASSLGGGGTGELFF.

The V gene is TRBV7-8, the J gene TRBJ2-1; 9 positions match TRBD1. The CDR3 has 14 amino acids. J was trimmed by 7 bases and V by 2 bases; bases with no gene match: 3. Germline V lookup: CDR1 SGHVS, CDR2 FQNEAQ. In DNA form, the CDR3 reads TGTGCCAGCAGCTTACGGACAGGGGTGAATGAGCAGTTCTTC. Protein sequence: CASSLRTGVNEQFF.